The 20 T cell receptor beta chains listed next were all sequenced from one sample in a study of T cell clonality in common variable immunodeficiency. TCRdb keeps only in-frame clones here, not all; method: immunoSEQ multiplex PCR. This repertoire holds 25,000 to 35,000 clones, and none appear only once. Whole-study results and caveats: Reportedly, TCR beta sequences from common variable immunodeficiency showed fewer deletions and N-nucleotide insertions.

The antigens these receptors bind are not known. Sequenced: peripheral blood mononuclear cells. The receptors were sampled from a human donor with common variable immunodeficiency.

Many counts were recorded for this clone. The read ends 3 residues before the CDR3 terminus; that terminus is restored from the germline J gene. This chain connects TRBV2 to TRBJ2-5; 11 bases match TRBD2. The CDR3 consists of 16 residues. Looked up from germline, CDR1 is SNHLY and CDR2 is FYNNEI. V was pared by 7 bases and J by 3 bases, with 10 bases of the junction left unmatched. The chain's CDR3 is CASTVGLAGGKETQYF. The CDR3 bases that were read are TGTGCCAGCACAGTCGGGCTAGCGGGAGGTAAAGAGACC.

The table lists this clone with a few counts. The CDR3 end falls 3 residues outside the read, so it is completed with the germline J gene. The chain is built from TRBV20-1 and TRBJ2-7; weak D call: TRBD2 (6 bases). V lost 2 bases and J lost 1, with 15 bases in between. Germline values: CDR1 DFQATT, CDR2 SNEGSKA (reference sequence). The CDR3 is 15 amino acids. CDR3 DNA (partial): TGCAGTGCTAGAAGGGCGGGCCGGGAGTCCTACGAG. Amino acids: CSARRAGRESYE. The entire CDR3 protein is CSARRAGRESYEQYF.

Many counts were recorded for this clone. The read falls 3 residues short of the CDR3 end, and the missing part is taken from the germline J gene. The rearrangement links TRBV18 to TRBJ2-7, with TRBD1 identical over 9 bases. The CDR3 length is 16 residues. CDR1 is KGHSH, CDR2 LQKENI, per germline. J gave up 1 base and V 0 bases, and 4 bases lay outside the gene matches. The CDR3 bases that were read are TGTGCCAGCTCACCACCGGGACAGGGCTTATCCTACGAG. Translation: CASSPPGQGLSYE. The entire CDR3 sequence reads CASSPPGQGLSYEQYF. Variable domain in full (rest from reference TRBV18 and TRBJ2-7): NAGVMQNPRHLVRRRGQEARLRCSPMKGHSHVYWYRQLPEEGLKFMVYLQKENIIDESGMPKERFSAEFPKEGPSILRIQQVVRGDSAAYFCASSPPGQGLSYEQYFGPGTRLTVT.

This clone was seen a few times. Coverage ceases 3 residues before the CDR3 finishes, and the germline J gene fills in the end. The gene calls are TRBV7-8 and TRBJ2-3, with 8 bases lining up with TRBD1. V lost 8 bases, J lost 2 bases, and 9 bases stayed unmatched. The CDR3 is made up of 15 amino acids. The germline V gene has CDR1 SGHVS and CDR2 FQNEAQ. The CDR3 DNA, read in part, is TGTGCCAGCCGCCGACAGGGGATAACCACAGATACG. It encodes CASRRQGITTDT. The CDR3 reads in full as CASRRQGITTDTQYF.

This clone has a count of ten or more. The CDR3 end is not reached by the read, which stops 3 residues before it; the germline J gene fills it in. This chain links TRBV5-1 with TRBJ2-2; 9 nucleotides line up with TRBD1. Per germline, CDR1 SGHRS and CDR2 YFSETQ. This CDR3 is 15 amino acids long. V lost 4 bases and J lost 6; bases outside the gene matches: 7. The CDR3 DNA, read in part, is TGCGCCAGCAGCCAAGGGGGACAGGGCGCCGGGGAG. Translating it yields CASSQGGQGAGE. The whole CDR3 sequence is CASSQGGQGAGELFF.

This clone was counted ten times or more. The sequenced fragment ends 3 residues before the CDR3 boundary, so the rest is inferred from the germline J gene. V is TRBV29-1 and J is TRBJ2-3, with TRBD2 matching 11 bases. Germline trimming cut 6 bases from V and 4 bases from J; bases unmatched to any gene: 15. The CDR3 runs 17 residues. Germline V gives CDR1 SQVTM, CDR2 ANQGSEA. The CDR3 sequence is CSVSKGLADGVADTQYF. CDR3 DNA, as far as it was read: TGCAGCGTCTCGAAGGGACTAGCGGACGGGGTTGCAGATACG.

The covered CDR3 bases are TGTGCCAGCAGTGAGGCTGACAGATACTTCAATTCACCC. Its protein is CASSEADRYFNSP. The full CDR3 protein is CASSEADRYFNSPLHF. This rearrangement joins TRBV2 to TRBJ1-6; tentative D call: TRBD1 (5 bases). The read ends 3 residues shy of where the CDR3 ends; the end is completed using the germline J gene. CDR3 length: 16 residues. Germline CDR1 reads SNHLY; CDR2 reads FYNNEI. Between the trimmed V and J ends, which lost 3 bases and 7 bases, there was a span of 16 bases.

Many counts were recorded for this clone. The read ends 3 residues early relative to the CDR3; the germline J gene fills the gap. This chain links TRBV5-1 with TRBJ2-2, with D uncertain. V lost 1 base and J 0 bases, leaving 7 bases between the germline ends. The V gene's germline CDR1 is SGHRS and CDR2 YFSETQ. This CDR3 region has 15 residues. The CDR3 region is CASSLTVANTGELFF. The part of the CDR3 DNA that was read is TGCGCCAGCAGCTTGACAGTTGCGAACACCGGGGAG. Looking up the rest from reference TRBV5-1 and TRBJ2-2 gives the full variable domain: KAGVTQTPRYLIKTRGQQVTLSCSPISGHRSVSWYQQTPGQGLQFLFEYFSETQRNKGNFPGRFSGRQFSNSRSEMNVSTLELGDSALYLCASSLTVANTGELFFGEGSRLTVL.

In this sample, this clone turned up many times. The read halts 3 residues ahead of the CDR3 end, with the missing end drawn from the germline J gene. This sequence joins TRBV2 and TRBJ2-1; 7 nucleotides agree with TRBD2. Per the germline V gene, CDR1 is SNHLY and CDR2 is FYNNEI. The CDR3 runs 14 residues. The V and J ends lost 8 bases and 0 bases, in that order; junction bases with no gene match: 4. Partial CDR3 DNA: TGTGCCAGCCGGCGGGGGAGCTCCTACAATGAG. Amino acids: CASRRGSSYNE. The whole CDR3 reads CASRRGSSYNEQFF. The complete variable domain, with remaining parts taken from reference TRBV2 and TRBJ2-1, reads EPEVTQTPSHQVTQMGQEVILRCVPISNHLYFYWYRQILGQKVEFLVSFYNNEISEKSEIFDDQFSVERPDGSNFTLKIRSTKLEDSAMYFCASRRGSSYNEQFFGPGTRLTVL.

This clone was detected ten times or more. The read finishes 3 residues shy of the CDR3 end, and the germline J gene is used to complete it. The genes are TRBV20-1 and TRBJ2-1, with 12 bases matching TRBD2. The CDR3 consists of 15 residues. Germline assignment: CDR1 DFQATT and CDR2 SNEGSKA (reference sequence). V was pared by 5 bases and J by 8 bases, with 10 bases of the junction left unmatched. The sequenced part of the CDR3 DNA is TGCAGTGCTGGCCCAACTAGCGGGAGGTCGGATGAG. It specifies CSAGPTSGRSDE. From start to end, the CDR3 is CSAGPTSGRSDEQFF.

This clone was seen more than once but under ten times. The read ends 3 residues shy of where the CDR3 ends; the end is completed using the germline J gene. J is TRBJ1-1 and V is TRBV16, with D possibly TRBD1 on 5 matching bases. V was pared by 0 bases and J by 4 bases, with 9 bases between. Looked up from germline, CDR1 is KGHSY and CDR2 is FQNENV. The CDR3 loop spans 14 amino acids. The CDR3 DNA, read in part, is TGTGCCAGCAGCCAATCTGGGGGGATCACTGAA. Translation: CASSQSGGITE. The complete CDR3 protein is CASSQSGGITEAFF.

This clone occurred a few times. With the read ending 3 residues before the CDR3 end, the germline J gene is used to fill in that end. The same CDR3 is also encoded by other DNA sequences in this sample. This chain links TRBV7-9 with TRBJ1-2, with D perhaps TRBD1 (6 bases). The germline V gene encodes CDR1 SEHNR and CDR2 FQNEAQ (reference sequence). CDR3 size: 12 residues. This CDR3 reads CASSLPGDGYTF. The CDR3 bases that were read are TGTGCCAGCAGCCTCCCAGGGGACGGC.

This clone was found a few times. CDR3 DNA, as far as it was read: TGTGCCAGCTCACCTAGCGGGATAAATGAAGAGACC. It codes for CASSPSGINEET. The complete CDR3 reads CASSPSGINEETQYF. The rearrangement uses TRBV18 and TRBJ2-5; 8 bases are shared with TRBD2. The CDR3 end is not reached by the read, which stops 3 residues before it; the germline J gene fills it in. The CDR3 consists of 15 residues. CDR1 is KGHSH, CDR2 LQKENI, per germline. J lost 3 bases, V lost 3 bases, and 6 bases had no gene match.

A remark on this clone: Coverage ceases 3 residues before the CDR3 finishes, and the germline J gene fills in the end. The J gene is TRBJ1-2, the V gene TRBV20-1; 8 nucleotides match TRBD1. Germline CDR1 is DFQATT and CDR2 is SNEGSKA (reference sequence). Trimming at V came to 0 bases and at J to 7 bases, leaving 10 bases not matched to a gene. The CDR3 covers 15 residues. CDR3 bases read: TGCAGTGCTAGAGATAGTAAGGGACAGGTGGGTGGC. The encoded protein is CSARDSKGQVGG. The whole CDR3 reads CSARDSKGQVGGYTF.

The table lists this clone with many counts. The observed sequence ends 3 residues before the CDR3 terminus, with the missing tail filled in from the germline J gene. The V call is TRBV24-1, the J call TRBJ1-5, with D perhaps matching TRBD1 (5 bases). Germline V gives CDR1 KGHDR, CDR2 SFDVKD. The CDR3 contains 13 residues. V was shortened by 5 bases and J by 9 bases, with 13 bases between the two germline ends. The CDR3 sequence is CATSGLIGGPQHF. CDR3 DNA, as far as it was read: TGTGCCACCAGTGGTCTCATCGGGGGGCCC.

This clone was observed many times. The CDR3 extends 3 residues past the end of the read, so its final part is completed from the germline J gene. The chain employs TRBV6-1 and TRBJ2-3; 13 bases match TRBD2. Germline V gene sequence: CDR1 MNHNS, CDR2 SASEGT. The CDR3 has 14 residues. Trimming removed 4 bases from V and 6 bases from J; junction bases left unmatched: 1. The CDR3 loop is CASSATSGRDTQYF. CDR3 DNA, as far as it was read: TGTGCCAGCAGTGCGACTAGCGGGAGGGATACG.

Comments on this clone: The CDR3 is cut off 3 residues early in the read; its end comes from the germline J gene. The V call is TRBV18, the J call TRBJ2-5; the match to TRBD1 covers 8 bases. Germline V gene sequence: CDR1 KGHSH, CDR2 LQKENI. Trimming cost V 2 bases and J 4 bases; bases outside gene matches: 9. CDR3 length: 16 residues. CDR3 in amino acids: CASSPFGQGSPETQYF. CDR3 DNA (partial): TGTGCCAGCTCACCATTCGGACAGGGATCTCCAGAGACC.

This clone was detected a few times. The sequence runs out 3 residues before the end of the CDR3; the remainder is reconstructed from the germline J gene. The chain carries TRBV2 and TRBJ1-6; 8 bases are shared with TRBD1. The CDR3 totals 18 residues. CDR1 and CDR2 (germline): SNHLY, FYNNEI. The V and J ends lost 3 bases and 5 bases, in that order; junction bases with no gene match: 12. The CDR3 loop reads CASSEAYGQGANNSPLHF. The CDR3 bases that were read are TGTGCCAGCAGTGAGGCCTACGGGCAGGGGGCGAATAATTCACCC.

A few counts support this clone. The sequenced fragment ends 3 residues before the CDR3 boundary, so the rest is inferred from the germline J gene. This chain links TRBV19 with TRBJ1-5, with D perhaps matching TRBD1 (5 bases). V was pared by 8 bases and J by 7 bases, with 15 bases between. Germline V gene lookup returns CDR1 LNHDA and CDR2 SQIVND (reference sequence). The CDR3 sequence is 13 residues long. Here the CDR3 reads CASGRVLEQPQHF. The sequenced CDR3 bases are TGTGCCAGTGGCAGGGTATTAGAACAGCCC.

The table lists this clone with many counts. The CDR3 protein is CARVFTSESTDTQYF. The part of the CDR3 DNA that was read is TGTGCCAGGGTATTTACTAGCGAGAGCACAGATACG. The chain combines TRBV14 with TRBJ2-3, with TRBD2 identical over 7 bases. The read terminates 3 residues ahead of where the CDR3 ends, so the germline J gene completes it. Losses at the gene ends were 9 bases for V and 0 bases for J; bases not matched to a gene: 9. Per the germline V gene, CDR1 is SGHDN and CDR2 is FVKESK. This CDR3 is 15 amino acids long.